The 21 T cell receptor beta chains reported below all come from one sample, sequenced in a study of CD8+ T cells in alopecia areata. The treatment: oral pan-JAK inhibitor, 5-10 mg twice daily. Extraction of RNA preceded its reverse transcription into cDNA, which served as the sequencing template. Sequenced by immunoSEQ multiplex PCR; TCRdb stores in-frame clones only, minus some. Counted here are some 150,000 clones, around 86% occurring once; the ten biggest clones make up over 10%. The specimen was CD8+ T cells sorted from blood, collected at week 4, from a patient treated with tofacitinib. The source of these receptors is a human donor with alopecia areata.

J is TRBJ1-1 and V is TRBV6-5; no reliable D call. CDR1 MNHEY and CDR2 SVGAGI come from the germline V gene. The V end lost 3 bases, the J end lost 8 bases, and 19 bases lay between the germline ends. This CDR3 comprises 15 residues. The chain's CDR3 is CASSYYGLTIQEAFF. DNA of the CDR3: TGTGCCAGCAGTTATTATGGGCTAACAATCCAAGAAGCTTTCTTT.

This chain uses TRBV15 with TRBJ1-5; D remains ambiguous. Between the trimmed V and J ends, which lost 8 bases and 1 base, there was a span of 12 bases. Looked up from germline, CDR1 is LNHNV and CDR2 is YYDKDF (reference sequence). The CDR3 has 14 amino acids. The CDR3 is CATRRIGSNQPQHF. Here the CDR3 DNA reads TGTGCCACCCGGCGTATCGGGAGCAATCAGCCCCAGCATTTT. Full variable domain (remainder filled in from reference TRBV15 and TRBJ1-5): DAMVIQNPRYQVTQFGKPVTLSCSQTLNHNVMYWYQQKSSQAPKLLFHYYDKDFNNEADTPDNFQSRRPNTSFCFLDIRSPGLGDTAMYLCATRRIGSNQPQHFGDGTRLSIL.

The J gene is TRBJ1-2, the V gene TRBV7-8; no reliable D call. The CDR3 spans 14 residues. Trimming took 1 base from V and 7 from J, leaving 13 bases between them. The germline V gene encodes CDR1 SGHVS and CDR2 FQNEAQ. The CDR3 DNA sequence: TGTGCCAGCAGCTTAGAGGGCCAGGCCCGTGGCTACACCTTC. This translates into CASSLEGQARGYTF.

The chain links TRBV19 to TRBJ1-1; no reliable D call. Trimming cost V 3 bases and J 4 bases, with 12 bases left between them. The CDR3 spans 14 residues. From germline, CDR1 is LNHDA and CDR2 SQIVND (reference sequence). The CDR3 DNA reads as TGTGCCAGTAGTATTGTAGCGGCGAGCACTGAAGCTTTCTTT. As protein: CASSIVAASTEAFF.

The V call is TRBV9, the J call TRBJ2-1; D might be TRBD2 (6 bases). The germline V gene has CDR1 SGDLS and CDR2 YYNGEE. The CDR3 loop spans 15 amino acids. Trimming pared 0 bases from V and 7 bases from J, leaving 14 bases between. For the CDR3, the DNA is TGTGCCAGCAGCGTAGGGGGGGTCGCTGTTAATGAGCAGTTCTTC. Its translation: CASSVGGVAVNEQFF.

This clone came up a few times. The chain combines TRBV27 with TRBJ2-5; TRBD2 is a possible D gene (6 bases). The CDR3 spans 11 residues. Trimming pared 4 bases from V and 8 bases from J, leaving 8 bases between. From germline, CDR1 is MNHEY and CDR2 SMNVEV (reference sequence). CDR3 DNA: TGTGCCAGCAGTTCCGGGGGAACCCAGTACTTC. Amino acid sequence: CASSSGGTQYF.

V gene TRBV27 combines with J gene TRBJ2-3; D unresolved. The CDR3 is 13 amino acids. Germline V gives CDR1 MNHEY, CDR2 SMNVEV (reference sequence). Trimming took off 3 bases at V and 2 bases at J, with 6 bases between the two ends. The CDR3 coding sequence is TGTGCCAGCAGTTTGGGTCCCACAGATACGCAGTATTTT. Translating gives CASSLGPTDTQYF.

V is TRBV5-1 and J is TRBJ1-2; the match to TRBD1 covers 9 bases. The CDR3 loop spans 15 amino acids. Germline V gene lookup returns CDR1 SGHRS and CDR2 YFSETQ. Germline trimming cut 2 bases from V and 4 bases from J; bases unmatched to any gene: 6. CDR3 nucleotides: TGCGCCAGCAGCTTCGGGACAGGGAATGGCTATGGCTACACCTTC. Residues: CASSFGTGNGYGYTF.

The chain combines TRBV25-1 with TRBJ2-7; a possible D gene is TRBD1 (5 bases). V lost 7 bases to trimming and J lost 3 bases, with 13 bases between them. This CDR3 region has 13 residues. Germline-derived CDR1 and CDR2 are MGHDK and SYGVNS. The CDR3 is CASTPPGNYEQYF. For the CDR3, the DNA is TGTGCCAGCACCCCGCCAGGGAACTACGAGCAGTACTTC.

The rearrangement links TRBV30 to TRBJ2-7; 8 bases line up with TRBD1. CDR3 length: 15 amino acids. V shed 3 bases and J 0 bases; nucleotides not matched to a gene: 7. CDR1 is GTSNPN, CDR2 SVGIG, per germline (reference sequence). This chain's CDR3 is CAWRNRGADSYEQYF. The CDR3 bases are TGTGCCTGGAGAAACAGGGGGGCGGACTCCTACGAGCAGTACTTC.

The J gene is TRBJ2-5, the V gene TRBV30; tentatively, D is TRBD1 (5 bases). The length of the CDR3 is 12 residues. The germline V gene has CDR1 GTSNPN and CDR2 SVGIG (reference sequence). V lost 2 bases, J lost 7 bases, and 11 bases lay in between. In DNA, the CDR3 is TGTGCCTGGAGTCAGGGCCTGGGGACCCAGTACTTC. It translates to CAWSQGLGTQYF.

The DNA of the CDR3 is TGTGCCAGCAGTCGATTGACTAGCGGGAGCGAGCAGTACTTC. This encodes CASSRLTSGSEQYF. The chain recombines TRBV6-6 with TRBJ2-7, with 12 bases lining up with TRBD2. J lost 6 bases, V lost 5 bases, and 5 bases had no gene match. The CDR3 totals 14 residues. Germline V gene lookup returns CDR1 MNHNY and CDR2 SVGAGI (reference sequence).

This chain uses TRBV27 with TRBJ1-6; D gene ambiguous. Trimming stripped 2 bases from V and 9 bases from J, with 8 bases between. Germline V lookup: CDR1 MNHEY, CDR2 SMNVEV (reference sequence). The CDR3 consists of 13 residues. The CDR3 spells CASSLLPGSPLHF. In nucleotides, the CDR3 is TGTGCCAGCAGTTTACTTCCTGGTTCACCCCTCCACTTT.

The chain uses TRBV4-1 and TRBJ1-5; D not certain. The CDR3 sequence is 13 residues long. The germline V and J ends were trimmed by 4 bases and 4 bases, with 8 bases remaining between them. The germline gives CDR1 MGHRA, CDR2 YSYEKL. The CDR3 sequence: CASSLHKNQPQHF. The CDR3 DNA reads TGCGCCAGCAGCCTACACAAAAATCAGCCCCAGCATTTT.

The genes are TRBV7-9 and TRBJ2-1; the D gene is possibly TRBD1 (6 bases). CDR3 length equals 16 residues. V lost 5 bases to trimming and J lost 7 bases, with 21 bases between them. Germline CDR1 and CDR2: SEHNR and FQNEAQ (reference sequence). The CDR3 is CASSPTTGSRRNEQFF. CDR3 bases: TGTGCCAGCAGCCCGACGACAGGTTCTCGAAGGAATGAGCAGTTCTTC.

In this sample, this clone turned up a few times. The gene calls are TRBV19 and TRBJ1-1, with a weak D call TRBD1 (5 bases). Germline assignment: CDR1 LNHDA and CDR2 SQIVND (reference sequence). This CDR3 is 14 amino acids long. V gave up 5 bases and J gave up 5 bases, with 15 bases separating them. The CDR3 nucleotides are TGTGCCAGTAGTTTCGGGGGTCGGGGTACTGAAGCTTTCTTT. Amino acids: CASSFGGRGTEAFF.

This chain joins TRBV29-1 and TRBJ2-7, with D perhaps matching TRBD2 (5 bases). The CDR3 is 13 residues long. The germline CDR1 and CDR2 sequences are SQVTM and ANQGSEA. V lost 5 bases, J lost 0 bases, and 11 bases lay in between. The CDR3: CSVYEGNSYEQYF. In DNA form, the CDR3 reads TGCAGCGTTTATGAGGGTAACTCCTACGAGCAGTACTTC.

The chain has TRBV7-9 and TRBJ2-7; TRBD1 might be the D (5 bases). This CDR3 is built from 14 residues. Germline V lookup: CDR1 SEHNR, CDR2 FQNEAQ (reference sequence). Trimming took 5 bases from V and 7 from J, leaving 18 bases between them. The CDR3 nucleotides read TGTGCCAGCAGCCAATCGAATACAGGTGAAGAGCAGTACTTC. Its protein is CASSQSNTGEEQYF.

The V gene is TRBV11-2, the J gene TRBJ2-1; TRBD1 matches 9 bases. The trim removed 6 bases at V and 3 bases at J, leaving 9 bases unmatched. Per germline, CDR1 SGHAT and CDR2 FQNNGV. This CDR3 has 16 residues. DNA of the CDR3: TGTGCCAGCAGATCAAGCGACAGGGGGTTCTACAATGAGCAGTTCTTC. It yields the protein CASRSSDRGFYNEQFF.

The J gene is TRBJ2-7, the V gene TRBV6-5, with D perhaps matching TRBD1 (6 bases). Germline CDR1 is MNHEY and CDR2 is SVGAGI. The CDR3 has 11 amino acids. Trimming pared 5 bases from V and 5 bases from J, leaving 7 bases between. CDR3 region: CASSPGDEQYF. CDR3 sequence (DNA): TGTGCCAGCAGTCCAGGGGACGAGCAGTACTTC.

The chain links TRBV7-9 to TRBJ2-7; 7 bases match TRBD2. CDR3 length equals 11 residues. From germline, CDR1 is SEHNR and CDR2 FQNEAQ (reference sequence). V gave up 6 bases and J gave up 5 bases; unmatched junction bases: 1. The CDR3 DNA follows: TGTGCCAGCAGTGGGAGGGACGAGCAGTACTTC. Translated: CASSGRDEQYF.